The T cell receptor beta chain under discussion was sequenced for a study of OX40 agonist ivuxolimab in advanced cancers. Whole-study findings and limits: Antigen specificity of clonally expanded peripheral T cells was not established.

This clone appeared once. What it binds is unknown. The method was immunoSEQ multiplex PCR; TCRdb's version includes in-frame clones alone and lacks a portion of them. Among around 80,000 clones listed, around 86% were seen once. CDR3 length: 15 amino acids. Trimming left V 6 bases short and J 0 bases short, with 9 bases between. Germline CDR1 is MNHEY and CDR2 is SVGAGI. This chain joins TRBV6-5 and TRBJ2-6; tentatively, D is TRBD1 (5 bases). The specimen was CD4+ or CD8+ T cells sorted from blood, collected in a trial of the OX40 agonist ivuxolimab. The TCR comes from an adult with an advanced solid tumor such as melanoma, head and neck, liver or kidney cancer. The CDR3 region has the DNA TGTGCCAGCAGCGCAGACAGCTCTGGGGCCAACGTCCTGACTTTC. It specifies CASSADSSGANVLTF.